The sequence of this T cell receptor beta chain was determined in a study of Ad26.COV2.S vaccination and SARS-CoV-2 variants (dated by TCRdb to 2020 to 2023). Notes on the research overall: Vaccine-arm donors were drawn from COV1001, a multicentre, randomized, double-blind, placebo-controlled phase I-IIa trial of Ad26.COV2.S in healthy adults. Ad26.COV2.S was given intramuscularly at 5x10^10 or 1x10^11 viral particles, as a single shot or as two shots 56 days apart. TCRbeta repertoire sequencing was used to assess the specificity and breadth of SARS-CoV-2-reactive T cell receptors after Ad26.COV2.S vaccination. The TCR-sequenced set comprised about 32 samples: approximately 20 Ad26.COV2.S vaccine recipients, 5 placebo recipients and 8 SARS-CoV-2 convalescent individuals. Trial participants were randomized into five groups of five: low-dose or high-dose Ad26.COV2.S given once or twice, or placebo on both occasions. Blinding of investigators to trial group allocation was maintained during experiments and outcome assessment. On the study overall, not on this receptor specifically: After vaccination, substantial breadth of spike-specific CD8+ and CD4+ T cell responses was reported. It was noted by the authors that total T cell responses may have been underestimated by the TCR breadth and depth analyses. Non-spike TCR breadth was comparable between vaccine and placebo recipients, consistent with the vaccine containing only spike. The study was not powered for comparison of responses between vaccine doses or regimens. Ad26.COV2.S recipients had higher spike-specific TCR breadth than placebo recipients (P = 0.0014).

After removal of 0 bases from V and 0 bases from J, the junction retains 2 bases not matched to a gene. The CDR3 has 18 amino acids, counting the end cysteine and phenylalanine. CDR3 DNA is the only sequence kept; it has 54 bases, read in frame from the first base. The germline V gene encodes CDR1 KGHDR and CDR2 SFDVKD. Interpreted using the paper, the treatment or condition label stands for: about 20 received Ad26.COV2.S at low or high dose, single or two shots; 5 received placebo; per-sample allocation not given. For vaccine and placebo recipients, the sequenced repertoires came from samples collected on day 63 after the first injection. Cohort 1b enrolled about two dozen adults aged 18-55 years at a single site in Boston, USA, between 29 July and 7 August 2020. Ad26.COV2.S was a replication-incompetent adenovirus type 26 vector that expressed a prefusion-stabilized SARS-CoV-2 spike protein derived from the original Wuhan strain.

TCRbeta CDR3 regions were sequenced with the immunoSEQ Assay. After extraction, genomic DNA underwent amplification by bias-controlled multiplex PCR, followed by high-throughput sequencing. Turning to the authors' computational methods: To quantify the absolute abundance of every unique TCRbeta CDR3 region, sequences were collapsed and filtered. Usable DNA was measured by amplifying reference genes present in all nucleated cells, and TCRbeta template counts were normalized to that usable DNA to estimate T cell fraction. Repertoire TCRs were annotated as SARS-CoV-2-specific when V gene, CDR3 amino acid sequence and J gene were exactly matched to a known reactive TCR set. The reference SARS-CoV-2 TCR set came from MIRA and was filtered for enrichment in COVID-19-positive ImmuneCODE repertoires, removing public or cross-reactive TCRs. Based on the MIRA antigens, annotated TCRs were further analysed at the level of specific ORF or position within ORF. Breadth was defined as the number of annotated unique rearrangements divided by the total number of unique productive rearrangements, and depth was defined as the summed frequency of the annotated unique rearrangements. TCR breadth was compared between groups using two-sided Wilcoxon rank-sum tests. This immuneACCESS table, as held by TCRdb, lists in-frame sequences with V and J called but not all clones. Of the missing ones, under half trace to an unresolved V gene in checked studies; the others have no known cause. The D gene and trimming were derived from the DNA, and the V and J assignments and clone size from that table. A total of about 400,000 clones appear in this sample, about 90% of them only once. The biggest ten clones account for around 1.8% of the sample.

In the case of this clone: Its cognate antigen has yet to be identified. Base qualities are not recorded, but no much larger clone differs from it by a single base.

The source of this sequence is a person between 18 and 59 years old who received the Ad26.COV2.S COVID-19 vaccine or a placebo. This chain joins TRBV24-1 to TRBJ2-3; 13 bases in between match TRBD2. The source material was peripheral blood, sampled in a trial of Ad26.COV2.S vaccine versus placebo. The nucleotide sequence reads as follows: TGTGCCACCAGTGATTTGGGGACTAGCGGGGATAGCACAGATACGCAGTATTTT. It specifies CATSDLGTSGDSTDTQYF.